This TCR beta chain appears in the sequencing data of a study of beta chain features in type 1 diabetes. In this sample, this clone turned up a few times. Its antigen remains unknown. The V and J ends lost 10 bases and 2 bases, in that order; junction bases with no gene match: 2. Germline V gene data show CDR1 as MGHDK and CDR2 as SYGVNS. This CDR3 contains 14 residues. Reverse transcribing all isolated RNA meant expressed TCRB transcripts were sequenced. Data came from immunoSEQ multiplex PCR; TCRdb stores just in-frame clones and leaves some out. The table has more than 250,000 clones, approximately 15% seen once. General study findings and limits: There were fewer insertions and more deletions at the VDJ junctions of type 1 diabetes patients. Among all four CD4+ subsets, Type 1 diabetes patients had TCRB CDR3s that were moderately but significantly shorter.

The TCR comes from a man aged 25-45 years with type 1 diabetes. J is TRBJ2-1 and V is TRBV25-1, with 13 bases identical to TRBD2. Sequenced material: naive CD4+ T cells from blood. For the CDR3, the DNA is TGTGCCACCGGGACTAGCGGGACCTACAATGAGCAGTTCTTC. Translated, it gives CATGTSGTYNEQFF.